The sequence of this T cell receptor (beta chain) was determined in a study of T cell responses to AZD1222 COVID-19 vaccine. TCRdb keeps only in-frame clones here, not all; method: immunoSEQ multiplex PCR. Counted here are 100,000 to 150,000 clones, roughly 90% occurring once; the ten biggest clones make up 1.5% to 1.7%. The CDR3 is 15 residues long. V and J are TRBV21-1 and TRBJ2-7. TRBV21-1 is a known pseudogene. This receptor was obtained from an adult in good health. Sequencing used peripheral blood, obtained on day 0 of AZD1222 vaccination. Written as DNA, the CDR3 is TGTGCCAGCAGCAAAGCAAGGCAGGAGAACTACGAGCAGTACTTC. Translated: CASSKARQENYEQYF.